Described below is a single TCR beta chain sequence and its context. The CDR3 loop spans 12 amino acids. Germline V gene data show CDR1 as SGHRS and CDR2 as YFSETQ. J gave up 12 bases and V 4 bases, and 3 bases lay outside the gene matches. The second PCR ran about 6 to 12 cycles with a sample-barcoded 5' primer and J-beta primers. One entry per CDR3 protein, called by TCRdb with MiXCR from the 5' RACE reads. The table shows around 750,000 distinct CDR3 sequences, with 53% occurring only once. The data belong to a study of blood T cells in healthy people across ages. The sequencing sample was made of blood. V gene TRBV5-1 combines with J gene TRBJ2-2, with 10 bases identical to TRBD1. The receptor was isolated from a man of 80 years or more in good health. For the CDR3, the DNA is TGCGCCAGCAGCCCCGACAGGGGGCAGCTGTTTTTT. Translating it yields CASSPDRGQLFF.